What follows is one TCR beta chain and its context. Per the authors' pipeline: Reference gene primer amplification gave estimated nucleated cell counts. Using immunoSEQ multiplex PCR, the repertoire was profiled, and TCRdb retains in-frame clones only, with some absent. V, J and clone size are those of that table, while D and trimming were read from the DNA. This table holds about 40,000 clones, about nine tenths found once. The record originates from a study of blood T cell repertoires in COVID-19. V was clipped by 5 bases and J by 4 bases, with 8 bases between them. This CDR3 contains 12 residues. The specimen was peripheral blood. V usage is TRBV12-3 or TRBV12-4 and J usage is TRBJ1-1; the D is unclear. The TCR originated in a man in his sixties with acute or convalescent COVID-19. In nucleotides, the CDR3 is TGTGCCAGCAGTCCCCGGGGCACTGAAGCTTTCTTT. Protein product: CASSPRGTEAFF.